A single sample is the source of the 32 T cell receptor beta chains below, sequenced in a study (dated by TCRdb to the mid-2010s). Receptors were amplified or captured by RT-PCR. The reads were generated on an Illumina MiSeq. The public sequencing data were trimmed at Q25 with fastp and processed into clonotypes with MiXCR by TCRdb, which kept only in-frame beta chains. Entries that share a CDR3 protein sequence are merged under the most common genes and DNA. The sample has approximately 720,000 distinct CDR3 sequences on record, approximately 14% of them singletons. The ten most abundant clones make up roughly 4% of the sample. The material sequenced was memory CD4+ T cells from blood. Every receptor here comes from a female donor in good health, serving as a healthy control.

This clonotype has a count of ten or more. The CDR3 sequence is CASSPSGRRGGELFF. The CDR3 nucleotides are TGTGCCAGCAGCCCTAGCGGGAGAAGAGGCGGGGAGCTGTTTTTT. The chain has TRBV7-2 and TRBJ2-2, with 10 nucleotides matching TRBD2. Germline V CDR1 and CDR2: SGHTA, FQGNSA. Germline trimming cut 5 bases from V and 7 bases from J; bases unmatched to any gene: 7. The CDR3 spans 15 residues.

This clonotype has more than one count but fewer than ten. The V call is TRBV12-3 or TRBV12-4, the J call TRBJ1-6; no reliable D call. The CDR3 covers 13 residues. V was clipped by 8 bases and J by 7 bases, with 12 bases between them. Here the CDR3 reads CASCWAANSPLHF. CDR3 nucleotide sequence: TGTGCCAGCTGTTGGGCAGCAAATTCACCCCTCCACTTT.

This clonotype was seen at least ten times. The rearrangement joins TRBV20-1 to TRBJ1-1; unclear D gene. The CDR3 spans 13 residues. The germline V gene encodes CDR1 DFQATT and CDR2 SNEGSKA (reference sequence). Trimming shortened V by 2 bases and J by 8 bases, and 15 bases separated the two germline ends. The CDR3 protein is CSARSVTTFEAFF. The CDR3 DNA sequence: TGCAGTGCTAGATCCGTTACCACCTTCGAAGCTTTCTTT.

This chain links TRBV27 with TRBJ1-5; D is uncertain. Germline CDR1 and CDR2: MNHEY and SMNVEV (reference sequence). V was shortened by 5 bases and J by 7 bases, with 18 bases between the two germline ends. The CDR3 sequence is 15 residues long. The CDR3 region has the DNA TGTGCCAGCAGTAGAGGGATAGTCGGGGAACAGCCCCAGCATTTT. The encoded protein is CASSRGIVGEQPQHF.

The CDR3 DNA sequence: TGCAGTGCTATTAGACTAGCGGGAGAAACAGATACGCAGTATTTT. As protein: CSAIRLAGETDTQYF. V and J are TRBV20-1 and TRBJ2-3; 12 bases map to TRBD2. Germline CDR1 and CDR2: DFQATT and SNEGSKA (reference sequence). Trimming at V came to 4 bases and at J to 3 bases, leaving 5 bases not matched to a gene. The CDR3 is 15 amino acids.

This clonotype was seen at least ten times. The genes are TRBV10-3 and TRBJ1-5; possibly TRBD1 for D (5 bases). The CDR3 runs to 15 residues. Per the germline V gene, CDR1 is ENHRY and CDR2 is SYGVKD. Trimming pared 5 bases from V and 4 bases from J, leaving 15 bases between. The CDR3, as DNA: TGTGCCATCAGTCGGGACGGCGGAGGGAATCAGCCCCAGCATTTT. Residues: CAISRDGGGNQPQHF.

This clonotype showed up just a few times. This chain joins TRBV5-6 and TRBJ2-5, with TRBD1 matching 12 bases. V was pared by 5 bases and J by 5 bases, with 10 bases of the junction left unmatched. CDR3 length: 16 residues. Germline CDR1 SGHDT, CDR2 YYEEEE. CDR3 loop: CASRPTGTGGGETQYF. As DNA, the CDR3 is TGTGCCAGCAGGCCTACCGGGACAGGGGGCGGCGAGACCCAGTACTTC. Variable domain in full (rest from reference TRBV5-6 and TRBJ2-5): DAGVTQSPTHLIKTRGQQVTLRCSPKSGHDTVSWYQQALGQGPQFIFQYYEEEERQRGNFPDRFSGHQFPNYSSELNVNALLLGDSALYLCASRPTGTGGGETQYFGPGTRLLVL.

The chain employs TRBV12-3 or TRBV12-4 and TRBJ2-3; 7 positions match TRBD2. V was pared by 3 bases and J by 6 bases, with 15 bases of the junction left unmatched. The CDR3 is 17 amino acids. The CDR3 protein is CASSFPGREGLRDTQYF. The CDR3 region has the DNA TGTGCCAGCAGTTTTCCGGGGAGGGAGGGATTGCGTGATACGCAGTATTTT.

This chain connects TRBV5-1 to TRBJ2-1, with D maybe TRBD2 (6 bases). V lost 0 bases and J lost 9, with 13 bases in between. The CDR3 runs 14 residues. Germline assignment: CDR1 SGHRS and CDR2 YFSETQ. CDR3 DNA: TGCGCCAGCAGCTTGGACGGGAGTTCCGGTGAGCAGTTCTTC. This sequence encodes CASSLDGSSGEQFF.

This clonotype has only a few counts. The chain uses TRBV6-2 or TRBV6-3 and TRBJ1-1; possibly TRBD1 for D (5 bases). The germline V gene encodes CDR1 MNHEY and CDR2 SVGEGT. The CDR3 runs 15 residues. Trimming removed 5 bases at V and 3 bases at J, with 16 bases between. CDR3 protein: CASSPGGIIYTEAFF. The CDR3 DNA is TGTGCCAGCAGTCCCGGGGGGATTATCTACACTGAAGCTTTCTTT.

This clonotype occurred a few times. J is TRBJ1-2 and V is TRBV3-1; D is unresolved. The CDR3 covers 14 residues. CDR1 LGHDT and CDR2 YNNKEL come from the germline V gene (reference sequence). Trimming removed 0 bases at V and 5 bases at J, with 10 bases between. This CDR3 reads CASSQDRLSYGYTF. CDR3 DNA sequence: TGTGCCAGCAGCCAAGACCGTCTTTCATATGGCTACACCTTC.

The genes are TRBV7-2 and TRBJ2-2; a possible D gene is TRBD1 (5 bases). This CDR3 is built from 15 residues. The germline V gene encodes CDR1 SGHTA and CDR2 FQGNSA. Trimming removed 5 bases at V and 1 base at J, with 11 bases between. CDR3 in DNA: TGTGCCAGCAGCCCCAGGGAACGGAACACCGGGGAGCTGTTTTTT. It translates to CASSPRERNTGELFF.

V is TRBV20-1 and J is TRBJ2-7; 7 bases align to TRBD2. The CDR3 sequence is 14 residues long. CDR1 and CDR2 (germline): DFQATT, SNEGSKA (reference sequence). J lost 2 bases, V lost 4 bases, and 8 bases had no gene match. This CDR3 is CSATATSLAYEQYF. CDR3 nucleotide sequence: TGCAGTGCTACCGCGACTAGCTTAGCCTACGAGCAGTACTTC.

The chain joins TRBV5-1 to TRBJ2-1; 9 bases line up with TRBD1. CDR1 SGHRS and CDR2 YFSETQ come from the germline V gene. J was trimmed by 7 bases and V by 2 bases; bases with no gene match: 4. The CDR3 sequence is 14 residues long. The CDR3 DNA is TGCGCCAGCAGCTTAACAGGGACAGGGAATGAGCAGTTCTTC. Protein sequence: CASSLTGTGNEQFF. Full variable domain (missing parts from reference TRBV5-1 and TRBJ2-1): KAGVTQTPRYLIKTRGQQVTLSCSPISGHRSVSWYQQTPGQGLQFLFEYFSETQRNKGNFPGRFSGRQFSNSRSEMNVSTLELGDSALYLCASSLTGTGNEQFFGPGTRLTVL.

This clonotype came up many times. This chain joins TRBV18 and TRBJ1-2; D remains unclear. This CDR3 spans 13 amino acids. The V end was cut by 4 bases, the J end by 3 bases, with 9 bases between. The germline V gene encodes CDR1 KGHSH and CDR2 LQKENI. The CDR3, as DNA: TGTGCCAGCTCACTCGGACGCGACTATGGCTACACCTTC. Its protein is CASSLGRDYGYTF.

There are many counts of this clonotype. V and J are TRBV20-1 and TRBJ1-2; tentatively, D is TRBD1 (5 bases). The V end lost 6 bases, the J end lost 3 bases, and 11 bases lay between the germline ends. CDR1 DFQATT and CDR2 SNEGSKA come from the germline V gene (reference sequence). The CDR3 sequence is 12 residues long. This CDR3 is CSARARYYGYTF. CDR3 DNA sequence: TGCAGTGCCAGGGCTCGGTACTATGGCTACACCTTC.

J is TRBJ1-2 and V is TRBV5-6; 8 nucleotides line up with TRBD1. J was trimmed by 4 bases and V by 5 bases; bases with no gene match: 4. Germline values: CDR1 SGHDT, CDR2 YYEEEE. The CDR3 spans 13 residues. The CDR3 DNA is TGTGCCAGCAGGCTCGGACAGGGCTATGGCTACACCTTC. Amino acids: CASRLGQGYGYTF.

The table lists this clonotype with a few counts. The chain uses TRBV7-9 and TRBJ2-7, with 9 bases fitting TRBD2. CDR3 length: 14 residues. J was trimmed by 4 bases and V by 5 bases; bases with no gene match: 6. The germline gives CDR1 SEHNR, CDR2 FQNEAQ (reference sequence). CDR3 coding DNA: TGTGCCAGCAGCATTAGCGGGAGCCTTTACGAGCAGTACTTC. As protein: CASSISGSLYEQYF. The full variable domain, in which reference TRBV7-9 and TRBJ2-7 provide the parts outside the CDR3, is DTGVSQNPRHKITKRGQNVTFRCDPISEHNRLYWYRQTLGQGPEFLTYFQNEAQLEKSRLLSDRFSAERPKGSFSTLEIQRTEQGDSAMYLCASSISGSLYEQYFGPGTRLTVT.

The chain recombines TRBV29-1 with TRBJ2-7; TRBD2 aligns across 12 bases. With V trimmed by 6 bases and J by 6 bases, 6 bases remained unmatched. Germline lookup yields CDR1 SQVTM and CDR2 ANQGSEA. This CDR3 is 13 amino acids long. The DNA for the CDR3 is TGCAGCGTCCTAGCGGGAGGGCGGGGCGAGCAGTACTTC. Protein: CSVLAGGRGEQYF.

Ten or more counts support this clonotype. V and J are TRBV12-3 or TRBV12-4 and TRBJ2-2; the match to TRBD1 covers 8 bases. Trimming took 3 bases from V and 4 from J; bases not matched to a gene: 4. The length of the CDR3 is 15 residues. CDR3 sequence (DNA): TGTGCCAGCAGTTTCCTACAGGGGGGCACCGGGGAGCTGTTTTTT. Its translation is CASSFLQGGTGELFF.

This clonotype turned up a few times. One junction end disagrees with the germline gene, perhaps due to a read error. The chain is built from TRBV20-1 and TRBJ1-2; D remains unclear. Germline V gene sequence: CDR1 DFQATT, CDR2 SNEGSKA (reference sequence). The CDR3 has 10 residues. The CDR3 DNA follows: TGCAGTGCTCTAAAGGAAGAGCGACACTTC. As protein: CSALKEERHF.

This clonotype was detected many times. The chain links TRBV7-2 to TRBJ1-5; TRBD1 is a possible D gene (6 bases). The CDR3 extends over 13 amino acids. Trimming left V 5 bases short and J 4 bases short, with 9 bases between. The V gene's germline CDR1 is SGHTA and CDR2 FQGNSA. The CDR3 is CASSGQLNQPQHF. The DNA of the CDR3 is TGTGCCAGCAGCGGACAGCTAAATCAGCCCCAGCATTTT.

Concerning this clonotype itself: Sequence at one end of the junction differs from germline and may be a read error. The chain joins TRBV2 to TRBJ2-3, with unresolved D. Germline CDR1 is SNHLY and CDR2 is FYNNEI. CDR3 length equals 12 residues. DNA for the CDR3: TGTGCCAGCACCCAGGAAGCAGATGCGCAGTATTTT. Protein: CASTQEADAQYF.

The genes are TRBV18 and TRBJ2-7, with 10 bases aligning to TRBD1. The CDR3 is 15 amino acids. Germline assignment: CDR1 KGHSH and CDR2 LQKENI. V lost 5 bases to trimming and J lost 3 bases; unmatched junction nucleotides: 7. The CDR3: CASSVSTGGRYEQYF. CDR3 sequence (DNA): TGTGCCAGCTCAGTCTCGACAGGGGGCCGCTACGAGCAGTACTTC.

In this sample, this clonotype turned up many times. The V gene is TRBV25-1, the J gene TRBJ2-4; 9 bases align to TRBD2. The CDR3 extends over 14 amino acids. Germline V gives CDR1 MGHDK, CDR2 SYGVNS. The ends lost 5 bases at V and 10 bases at J; junction bases unmatched: 9. In DNA, the CDR3 is TGTGCCAGCAGTAAGAATAGCGGGGGATCAATTCAGTACTTC. Translated, it gives CASSKNSGGSIQYF.

This clonotype was picked up a small number of times. The V gene is TRBV20-1, the J gene TRBJ2-4; D perhaps matches TRBD2 (5 bases). This CDR3 is 11 amino acids long. V lost 5 bases to trimming and J lost 8 bases, with 10 bases between them. Germline-derived CDR1 and CDR2 are DFQATT and SNEGSKA (reference sequence). In DNA form, the CDR3 reads TGCAGTGCTTGGGAGAACGACATTCAGTACTTC. It translates to CSAWENDIQYF.

This clonotype was picked up many times. The V gene is TRBV20-1, the J gene TRBJ2-5; D is perhaps TRBD1 or TRBD2 (5 bases each). V lost 2 bases, J lost 2 bases, and 9 bases lay in between. CDR1 DFQATT and CDR2 SNEGSKA come from the germline V gene (reference sequence). This CDR3 is 13 amino acids long. Written as DNA, the CDR3 is TGCAGTGCTAGATGGGACGGACAAGAGACCCAGTACTTC. Translating gives CSARWDGQETQYF.

This chain joins TRBV12-3 or TRBV12-4 and TRBJ2-3; 9 positions agree with TRBD2. The CDR3 is 15 residues long. V dropped 5 bases and J dropped 3; count of bases not matched to a gene: 6. CDR3 region: CASSRLAVQTDTQYF. The CDR3 DNA reads TGTGCCAGCAGTCGACTAGCGGTTCAGACAGATACGCAGTATTTT.

This sequence joins TRBV5-1 and TRBJ2-1; 9 bases line up with TRBD1. V dropped 4 bases and J dropped 8; count of bases not matched to a gene: 7. There are 14 residues in the CDR3. The germline gives CDR1 SGHRS, CDR2 YFSETQ. The CDR3 coding sequence is TGCGCCAGCAGCCCTGGGACAGGGCGGGATGAGCAGTTCTTC. Translation gives CASSPGTGRDEQFF. Filled out from reference TRBV5-1 and TRBJ2-1, the complete variable domain reads KAGVTQTPRYLIKTRGQQVTLSCSPISGHRSVSWYQQTPGQGLQFLFEYFSETQRNKGNFPGRFSGRQFSNSRSEMNVSTLELGDSALYLCASSPGTGRDEQFFGPGTRLTVL.

The chain combines TRBV25-1 with TRBJ1-6; 8 positions agree with TRBD1. Trimming took 6 bases from V and 11 from J; bases not matched to a gene: 3. Germline V CDR1 and CDR2: MGHDK, SYGVNS. There are 12 residues in the CDR3. CDR3 protein: CASRDRGAPLHF. The CDR3 DNA reads TGTGCCAGCAGAGACAGGGGAGCACCCCTCCACTTT. The complete variable domain, with remaining parts taken from reference TRBV25-1 and TRBJ1-6, reads EADIYQTPRYLVIGTGKKITLECSQTMGHDKMYWYQQDPGMELHLIHYSYGVNSTEKGDLSSESTVSRIRTEHFPLTLESARPSHTSQYLCASRDRGAPLHFGNGTRLTVT.

This clonotype appeared a few times. V and J are TRBV20-1 and TRBJ1-1, with D maybe TRBD1 (6 bases). Germline CDR1 DFQATT, CDR2 SNEGSKA (reference sequence). The CDR3 consists of 13 residues. V lost 4 bases and J 5 bases, leaving 14 bases between the germline ends. This CDR3 reads CSAKRGAGTEAFF. In nucleotides, the CDR3 is TGCAGTGCTAAGAGGGGGGCAGGAACTGAAGCTTTCTTT.

This clonotype was recorded a few times. The chain uses TRBV10-3 and TRBJ2-7; TRBD2 aligns across 8 bases. The trim removed 3 bases at V and 4 bases at J, leaving 8 bases unmatched. Germline V lookup: CDR1 ENHRY, CDR2 SYGVKD. This CDR3 comprises 15 residues. The DNA for the CDR3 is TGTGCCATCAGTGATGGCGGGAGGTCGGAGTACGAGCAGTACTTC. Translation: CAISDGGRSEYEQYF.